The entry that follows covers one T cell receptor (beta chain) sequence. Antigen specificity is unknown. Assay used: immunoSEQ multiplex PCR; TCRdb lists only in-frame clones, some missing. This sample yields about 54,000 clones, of which more than 80% are seen a single time; about 14% belongs to the top ten. These data come from a study of T cell responses to AZD1222 COVID-19 vaccine. General study points: Clonal diversity may have been underestimated, and the donors were mostly white British, with more females than males. Repertoires in all cases were sampled only once the peak T cell response had passed. Seropositive status at baseline applied to only a handful of AZD1222 recipients. Two AZD1222 doses significantly raised spike-specific TCR breadth and depth over controls.

Trimming left V 1 base short and J 8 bases short, with 12 bases between. Germline-derived CDR1 and CDR2 are SGHTA and FQGNSA. This CDR3 is built from 14 residues. The TCR originated in an adult who received the AZD1222 COVID-19 vaccine. The specimen was peripheral blood, collected 28 days after the second AZD1222 dose. V gene TRBV7-2 combines with J gene TRBJ2-1, with D unclear. The CDR3 DNA sequence: TGTGCCAGCAGCTTAGGATTCGGTGGCGATGAGCAGTTCTTC. It encodes CASSLGFGGDEQFF.